Listed below are T cell receptor beta chains from one sample, sequenced in a study of shared clonotypes between healthy human individuals. The table came from immunoSEQ multiplex PCR; TCRdb's copy has only in-frame clones and leaves some out. Of about 2.4 million clones in the sample, roughly 93% were seen once. The sequenced material came from naive CD4+ T cells from PBMCs. The receptors derive from a man aged 18 to 35 in good health. Some clones in this sample may be carry-over from other donors' samples. CDR3s include the opening cysteine and the closing phenylalanine or tryptophan. A D gene is named only where the DNA matches it firmly. A clone size is listed for some rows: how often the clone was seen (once, few, many), or a class if it is expanded.

TRBD2 TRBJ2-4 TRBV11-2 . TGTGCCAGCAGCTTATCTAGCGGGAGGGACAAAAAAAACATTCAGTACTTC CASSLSSGRDKKNIQYF
. TRBJ1-5 TRBV4-3 . TGCGCCAGCAGCCGCTCGACTGACCCAAATCAGCCCCAGCATTTT CASSRSTDPNQPQHF
. TRBJ2-7 TRBV18 once TGTGCCAGCTCACCACTTCGTACACCAATGACCTACGAGCAGTACTTC CASSPLRTPMTYEQYF
. TRBJ2-7 TRBV28 . TGTGCCAGCAGTCCCCCGCCTAGAGACGAGCAGTACTTC CASSPPPRDEQYF
TRBD2 TRBJ2-1 TRBV29-1 once TGCAGCGTTGACCCACTAGCGGGAGGGTTATATGAGCAGTTCTTC CSVDPLAGGLYEQFF
. TRBJ1-3 TRBV6-5 . TGTGCCAGCAGGTCCACAGGGAGTGGAAACACCATATATTTT CASRSTGSGNTIYF
. TRBJ2-7 TRBV18 . TGTGCCAGCTCACCAGGGACCGGAGAATACGAGCAGTACTTC CASSPGTGEYEQYF
TRBD2 TRBJ2-2 TRBV6-1 few TGTGCCAGCAGGGGACTAGCGGGAAAGGCCGGGGAGCTGTTTTTT CASRGLAGKAGELFF
. TRBJ2-1 TRBV5-1 . TGCGCCAGCACCCCAGGACACAACAATGAGCAGTTCTTC CASTPGHNNEQFF
. TRBJ2-6 TRBV7-2 . TGTGCCAGCAGCCCCTTGATCTCTGGGGCCAACGTCCTGACTTTC CASSPLISGANVLTF
. TRBJ2-3 TRBV18 . TGTGCCAGCTCACCAATGAGGGCCTTTGCCGATACGCAGTATTTT CASSPMRAFADTQYF
. TRBJ2-7 TRBV2 . TGTGCCAGCAGTGCTGGGGGGAGTCCCTACGAGCAGTACTTC CASSAGGSPYEQYF
. TRBJ2-4 TRBV30 . TGTGCCTGGGCAGACTCAGGGCTGGGCAAAAACATTCAGTACTTC CAWADSGLGKNIQYF
. TRBJ2-1 TRBV7-2 . TGTGCCAGCAGCCTAAAGAACCAGCACATCGGGTTCAATGAGCAGTTCTTC CASSLKNQHIGFNEQFF
. TRBJ2-6 TRBV7-3 . TGTGCCAGCAGCTTGACTGGACTGCTAGACTCTGGGGCCAACGTCCTGACTTTC CASSLTGLLDSGANVLTF
. TRBJ2-2 TRBV10-3 . TGTGCCATCAGTGAGTATCCCCCCGCAGGGTTGGTGACCGGGGAGCTGTTTTTT CAISEYPPAGLVTGELFF
. TRBJ1-2 TRBV28 . TGTGCCAGCAGCCGCCCTAACAGGGGCTACACCTTC CASSRPNRGYTF
TRBD2 TRBJ2-5 TRBV5-4 . TGTGCCAGCAGCTCGGAGGTCACTAGCGGGGAGTACTTC CASSSEVTSGEYF
. TRBJ2-6 TRBV6-5 . TGTGCCAGCAGTTACTCGCGCGGGGCTGGGGCCAACGTCCTGACTTTC CASSYSRGAGANVLTF
TRBD1 TRBJ1-1 TRBV28 . TGTGCCAGCAGTTTCCTCACAGGGGGCCTGAACACTGAAGCTTTCTTT CASSFLTGGLNTEAFF
TRBD1 TRBJ2-1 TRBV10-2 . TGCGCCAGCAGTGCTGGGGACAGGGGTCCCTACAATGAGCAGTTCTTC CASSAGDRGPYNEQFF
TRBD1 TRBJ1-2 TRBV27 . TGTGCCAGCAGTACCTACGGGACAGGGGCGACTGGCTATGGCTACACCTTC CASSTYGTGATGYGYTF